This T cell receptor beta chain was sequenced during a study of PD-L1 blockade in urothelial cancer. In the study overall: At some point between 2012 and 2014, patients got going on atezolizumab, taking 1,200 mg intravenously every 3 weeks. Analyses were performed on blood at 3 weeks after treatment start (the second dose) and at 6 weeks.

Time point defined: pretreatment peripheral blood. Locally advanced or metastatic urothelial carcinoma was present in patients. TCR analog templates of synthetic origin were spiked into each PCR. TCRdb's table, derived via immunoSEQ multiplex PCR, lists solely in-frame clones and lacks some. The top ten hold approximately 2.1% of the sample, which has about 87,000 clones, roughly 84% seen once. This CDR3 is built from 15 residues. The V segment lost 6 bases and the J segment 5 bases; nucleotides outside the gene matches: 9. The V gene's germline CDR1 is MDHEN and CDR2 SYDVKM. The rearrangement links TRBV28 to TRBJ2-3; 9 bases align to TRBD2. The sample here was PBMCs, taken around atezolizumab (anti-PD-L1) treatment. This TCR was recovered from a man in his fifties or sixties with urothelial cancer. The chain's CDR3 is CASSGVVAGEDTQYF. The CDR3 nucleotides read TGTGCCAGCAGCGGGGTCGTAGCGGGAGAAGATACGCAGTATTTT. Combining the CDR3 with reference TRBV28 and TRBJ2-3 gives the whole variable domain DVKVTQSSRYLVKRTGEKVFLECVQDMDHENMFWYRQDPGLGLRLIYFSYDVKMKEKGDIPEGYSVSREKKERFSLILESASTNQTSMYLCASSGVVAGEDTQYFGPGTRLTVL.